The following is a TCR beta chain sequence with its context. Its antigen remains unidentified. The CDR3 is 16 residues long. Germline CDR1 and CDR2: SGHKS and YYEKEE (reference sequence). J was trimmed by 4 bases and V by 4 bases; bases with no gene match: 11. After constant-region reverse-primer amplification, full-length variable regions underwent semi-nested PCR with Nested Universal Primer A. TCRdb used MiXCR to reprocess the 5' RACE reads, holding one entry per CDR3 protein. Of approximately 37,000 distinct CDR3 sequences in the sample, 15% to 20% were seen once. Points from the study as a whole: Greatest tumor Treg TCR overlap was with tumor naive CD4+ cells.

Material: naive CD4+ T cells sorted from a lymph node. Sample subset: naive CD4+ T cells, CD4+CD45RA+CD25-. The TCR sequence derives from a female donor with breast cancer. V is TRBV5-5 and J is TRBJ2-5, with TRBD2 matching over 9 bases. For the CDR3, the DNA is TGTGCCAGCAGCAGGGAGCTCCTAGCGGGACGAGAGACCCAGTACTTC. Translated: CASSRELLAGRETQYF.